The clone carrying this T cell receptor beta chain was counted many times. The data were taken from a study of T-cell reconstitution after alpha-beta-depleted transplantation in children. Unique molecular identifiers tagged the TCRbeta library. TCRdb processed the PCR reads anew with MiXCR; each CDR3 protein has one entry. Altogether around 440,000 distinct CDR3 sequences are present, roughly a tenth being singletons, with the ten largest covering about 2.1%. The CDR3 contains 17 residues. CDR1 SGHRS and CDR2 YFSETQ come from the germline V gene. Between the trimmed V and J ends, which lost 4 bases and 1 base, there was a span of 18 bases.

This receptor was taken from a child aged 2-15 years with inherited bone marrow failure, due to receive a stem cell transplant. Sequenced material: PBMCs, taken before TCRalphabeta/CD19-depleted stem cell transplant. The J gene is TRBJ2-1, the V gene TRBV5-1; either TRBD1 or TRBD2 may supply D (7 bases each). CDR3 DNA: TGCGCCAGCAGCCCTGGGACCCAGGGGGGGTCCTACAATGAGCAGTTCTTC. Its protein product is CASSPGTQGGSYNEQFF.